These 9 T cell receptor beta chains were all obtained from the same sample, sequenced in a study of graft-versus-host responses after intestinal transplantation. The repertoire was sequenced with immunoSEQ multiplex PCR; TCRdb's copy has only in-frame clones and lacks some. This table has roughly 100,000 clones, approximately 93% appearing once. Their cognate antigens are unknown. Sequencing used unstimulated CD8+ T cells sorted from spleen or lymph node cells, obtained before intestinal transplant. These receptors all come from a human donor who received an intestinal transplant.

This clone came up a few times. The rearrangement uses TRBV4-2 and TRBJ2-2, with 13 bases identical to TRBD2. CDR3 length: 17 amino acids. V shed 3 bases, J shed 5 bases, and the junction held 6 bases outside the gene matches. Germline CDR1 LGHNA, CDR2 YNFKEQ. CDR3 in amino acids: CASSQATSGGPTGELFF. The CDR3 nucleotides read TGTGCCAGCAGCCAGGCGACTAGCGGGGGGCCTACCGGGGAGCTGTTTTTT.

The chain employs TRBV5-1 and TRBJ2-3, with TRBD1 matching 8 bases. Germline trimming cut 0 bases from V and 6 bases from J; bases unmatched to any gene: 6. The CDR3 is made up of 15 amino acids. Germline values: CDR1 SGHRS, CDR2 YFSETQ. In nucleotides, the CDR3 is TGCGCCAGCAGCTTGGCAGGGGGCTTCATCGATACGCAGTATTTT. It specifies CASSLAGGFIDTQYF.

This rearrangement joins TRBV5-1 to TRBJ1-1; no definite D call. Trimming removed 5 bases from V and 6 bases from J, with 14 bases in between. Looked up from germline, CDR1 is SGHRS and CDR2 is YFSETQ. CDR3 length: 13 residues. In nucleotides, the CDR3 is TGCGCCAGCAGTCGGGTGGAGGTGGCTGAAGCTTTCTTT. Encoded protein: CASSRVEVAEAFF.

The chain links TRBV9 to TRBJ2-7; 10 bases fit TRBD1. The germline gives CDR1 SGDLS, CDR2 YYNGEE. Trimming removed 0 bases from V and 5 bases from J; junction bases left unmatched: 2. CDR3 length: 14 residues. The CDR3 nucleotides are TGTGCCAGCAGCGTAGGGGACAGGGGCCACGAGCAGTACTTC. Translation gives CASSVGDRGHEQYF. The full variable domain, its missing parts supplied by reference TRBV9 and TRBJ2-7, is DSGVTQTPKHLITATGQRVTLRCSPRSGDLSVYWYQQSLDQGLQFLIQYYNGEERAKGNILERFSAQQFPDLHSELNLSSLELGDSALYFCASSVGDRGHEQYFGPGTRLTVT.

The chain couples TRBV7-6 to TRBJ2-3; D may be TRBD1 or TRBD2 (6 bases each). V lost 0 bases, J lost 4 bases, and 11 bases lay in between. The CDR3 loop spans 15 amino acids. Germline V gene sequence: CDR1 SGHVS, CDR2 FNYEAQ. In DNA, the CDR3 is TGTGCCAGCAGCTTAGCGAGTAGGGGGGCAGATACGCAGTATTTT. Translated: CASSLASRGADTQYF. Looking up the rest from reference TRBV7-6 and TRBJ2-3 gives the full variable domain: GAGVSQSPRYKVTKRGQDVALRCDPISGHVSLYWYRQALGQGPEFLTYFNYEAQQDKSGLPNDRFSAERPEGSISTLTIQRTEQRDSAMYRCASSLASRGADTQYFGPGTRLTVL.

The chain is built from TRBV19 and TRBJ1-3; no clear D gene. CDR1 is LNHDA, CDR2 SQIVND, per germline (reference sequence). V lost 6 bases, J lost 4 bases, and 19 bases lay in between. The CDR3 is 16 residues long. The CDR3 DNA is TGTGCCAGTAGCCCCTGGGGAGAGGGCGTGGGAAACACCATATATTTT. Its protein product is CASSPWGEGVGNTIYF.

V usage is TRBV5-1 and J usage is TRBJ2-7; TRBD1 aligns across 7 bases. The CDR3 loop spans 14 amino acids. The V gene end was trimmed by 2 bases and the J gene end by 5 bases; junction bases not matched to a gene: 7. Germline values: CDR1 SGHRS, CDR2 YFSETQ. CDR3 loop: CASSLEQGFNEQYF. DNA for the CDR3: TGCGCCAGCAGCTTAGAACAGGGGTTCAACGAGCAGTACTTC.

This chain links TRBV6-5 with TRBJ1-5; D perhaps matches TRBD1 (5 bases). The V gene lost 8 bases and the J gene lost 0 bases, with 8 bases spanning the gap. CDR1 and CDR2 (germline): MNHEY, SVGAGI. CDR3 size: 13 residues. The CDR3 bases are TGTGCCAGCGGGGCGACTAGCAATCAGCCCCAGCATTTT. Its translation: CASGATSNQPQHF.

The chain has TRBV7-9 and TRBJ1-4, with a weak D call TRBD1 (5 bases). The length of the CDR3 is 15 residues. Trimming left V 3 bases short and J 6 bases short, with 14 bases between. CDR1 is SEHNR, CDR2 FQNEAQ, per germline (reference sequence). CDR3 sequence reads: CASSFGSMGDEKLFF. CDR3 DNA: TGTGCCAGCAGCTTCGGGTCGATGGGGGATGAAAAACTGTTTTTT.